The source of this T cell receptor (beta chain) is a study of T-cell memory formation after mild COVID-19. UMIs and sample barcodes were carried by the TCR alpha and TCR beta cDNA libraries that 5'RACE produced using constant-segment primers. TCRdb re-called the 5' RACE reads through MiXCR, storing one row per CDR3 protein. Of tens of thousands of distinct CDR3 sequences listed, less than 15% are singletons. Broader study findings: Contracting CD4+ clones sat mainly in CM and EM; CD8+ in EMRA.

This clonotype is termed medium-sized (0.01 to 0.1%). What it recognizes is unknown. The CDR3 has 14 residues. V gave up 0 bases and J gave up 10 bases, with 10 bases separating them. Per the germline V gene, CDR1 is LGHDT and CDR2 is YNNKEL (reference sequence). Sequences were obtained from PBMCs or a T cell subset sorted from them (not recorded which). The receptor comes from a man aged 18-30 years who had mild COVID-19 (a few samples of this study predate the infection). Cell type and time point are not known. The rearrangement links TRBV3-1 to TRBJ1-6, with unresolved D. This chain's CDR3 is CASSQDRVGSPLHF. For the CDR3, the DNA is TGTGCCAGCAGCCAAGATAGGGTAGGATCACCCCTCCACTTT.